The present T cell receptor (beta chain) was sequenced within a study of T cell responses to AZD1222 COVID-19 vaccine. For this clone: Antigen: not known.

Study outcomes and limitations: Across spike, vaccine-associated CD4 TCRs were found, dominant at 160-218 and 743-854. Females made up more of the donors, who were largely white British, and clonal diversity may have come out too low.

TCRdb keeps only in-frame clones here, not all; method: immunoSEQ multiplex PCR. There are fewer than 130,000 clones in the sample; roughly four fifths occur only once, and 4% to 5% lies in the top ten. V trimming: 4 bases; J trimming: 5 bases; junction bases outside the gene matches: 9. The V gene's germline CDR1 is SGDLS and CDR2 YYNGEE. CDR3 length: 16 residues. This receptor was obtained from an adult in good health. This material consisted of peripheral blood, taken on day 0 of AZD1222 vaccination. This chain links TRBV9 with TRBJ2-2; 9 bases line up with TRBD1. The CDR3 protein is CASSPTGTGMTGELFF. DNA for the CDR3: TGTGCCAGCAGCCCCACCGGGACAGGGATGACCGGGGAGCTGTTTTTT.